This T cell receptor beta chain originates from a study of cytomegalovirus exposure and HLA in healthy donors. General study findings and limits: Reportedly, cytomegalovirus status was diagnosed with high sensitivity and specificity. Three of the chains that were CMV-associated were confirmed in vitro to be specific for CMV antigens.

Germline CDR1 and CDR2: MGHDK and SYGVNS. This CDR3 comprises 15 residues. V lost 3 bases and J lost 6, with 17 bases in between. Profiling relied on immunoSEQ multiplex PCR, and the TCRdb table lists in-frame clones only, not all of them. The profile shows 130,000 to 150,000 clones, 86% of them singletons. With respect to this clone: Its antigen is not identified.

The source material was PBMCs. This TCR was recovered from a man younger than 35 in good health and CMV-seronegative. The V call is TRBV25-1, the J call TRBJ2-5; possibly TRBD1 for D (5 bases). The CDR3 reads CASSDHHRGRKTQYF. Here the CDR3 DNA reads TGTGCCAGCAGTGACCACCATAGGGGCAGAAAGACCCAGTACTTC. The full variable domain, its missing parts supplied by reference TRBV25-1 and TRBJ2-5, is EADIYQTPRYLVIGTGKKITLECSQTMGHDKMYWYQQDPGMELHLIHYSYGVNSTEKGDLSSESTVSRIRTEHFPLTLESARPSHTSQYLCASSDHHRGRKTQYFGPGTRLLVL.